The entry that follows covers one T cell receptor beta chain sequence. What it binds is unknown. PCR was performed a second time for roughly 7 to 12 cycles using a sample-barcoded 5' primer and a J-beta primer mix. TCRdb processed the 5' RACE reads anew with MiXCR; each CDR3 protein has one entry. Here the sample spans 850,000 to 1,300,000 distinct CDR3 sequences, 40% to 50% being singletons. The data were obtained in a study of blood T cells in healthy people across ages. Study outcomes and limitations: Strong correlation was found linking TCR beta diversity to naive T cell percentage.

The sequencing input was blood. This clonotype was sampled from a woman in her sixties or seventies in good health.

The CDR3, as DNA: TGTGCCAGCAGCCCGGGGGGACAGCCTTCCTACGATCAGTACTTC. Residues: CASSPGGQPSYDQYF. The chain joins TRBV27 to TRBJ2-4; D may correspond to TRBD1 or TRBD2 (7 bases each). The germline gives CDR1 MNHEY, CDR2 SMNVEV (reference sequence). V shed 6 bases and J shed 12 bases, with 24 bases lying between them. CDR3 length: 15 residues.